This T cell receptor beta chain was sequenced in a study of blood T cell repertoires in COVID-19. The CDR3 covers 17 residues. Trimming stripped 0 bases from V and 0 bases from J, with 14 bases between. The germline V gene has CDR1 MNHEY and CDR2 SVGEGT. Source study methods: The assay estimated nucleated cells by amplifying reference gene primers. The assay was immunoSEQ multiplex PCR, and TCRdb's table has in-frame clones only and misses some. V and J calls and clone size are as listed in that table; D and trimming were resolved from the DNA. Found here are tens of thousands of clones, approximately 84% of them singletons; the top ten hold roughly 4.4%.

This sequence originates from a man aged 45-65 years with active COVID-19. The rearrangement joins TRBV6-2 or TRBV6-3 to TRBJ1-1; D not certain. Input material: peripheral blood. CDR3 sequence reads: CASSYSDKAFMNTEAFF. The DNA of the CDR3 is TGTGCCAGCAGTTACTCAGACAAAGCCTTCATGAACACTGAAGCTTTCTTT.